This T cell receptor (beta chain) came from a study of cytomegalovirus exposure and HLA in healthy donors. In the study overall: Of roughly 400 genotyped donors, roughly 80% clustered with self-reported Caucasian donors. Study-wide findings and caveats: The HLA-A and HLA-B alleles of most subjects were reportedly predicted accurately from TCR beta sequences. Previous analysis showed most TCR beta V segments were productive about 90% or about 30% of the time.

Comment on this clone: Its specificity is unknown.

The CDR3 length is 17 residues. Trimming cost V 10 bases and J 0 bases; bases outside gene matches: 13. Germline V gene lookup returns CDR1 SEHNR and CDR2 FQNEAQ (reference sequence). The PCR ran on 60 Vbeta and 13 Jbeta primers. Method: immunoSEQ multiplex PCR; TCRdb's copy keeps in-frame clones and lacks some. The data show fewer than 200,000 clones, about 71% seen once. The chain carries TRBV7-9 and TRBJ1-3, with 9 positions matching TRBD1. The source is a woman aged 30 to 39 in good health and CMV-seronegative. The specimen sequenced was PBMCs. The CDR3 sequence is CAIGGQGKRISGNTIYF. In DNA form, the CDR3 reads TGTGCCATCGGGGGACAGGGTAAAAGAATCTCTGGAAACACCATATATTTT.